These T cell receptor beta chains were read from a single sample in a study of control samples from healthy donors and cancer patients. TCRdb's table, derived via immunoSEQ multiplex PCR, lists solely in-frame clones and lacks some. The sample yields just over 150,000 clones, about 93% seen once. The sequencing input was blood. These receptors were obtained from a man aged 45 to 65 in good health. Both conserved end residues are part of each CDR3. The D gene is left open where the match is weak. Size is stated for part of the rows, as once, few or many counts, or as a class when the clone is expanded.

TRBJ2-4 TRBD2 once TRBV28 TGTGCCAGCAGTTCCCCGGGACTAGCGGGAGTTTTAGTTCAGTACTTC CASSSPGLAGVLVQYF
TRBJ2-2 TRBD2 . TRBV24-1 TGTGCCACCAGTGATTTTGGGGGGGGACGGGTGAACACCGGGGAGCTGTTTTTT CATSDFGGGRVNTGELFF
TRBJ1-5 . once TRBV27 TGTGCCAGCAGTCCAACCCTCAGGGGAAATCAGCCCCAGCATTTT CASSPTLRGNQPQHF
TRBJ2-7 . . TRBV19 TGTGCCACCCAGCTAGCGGGACAGGATGAGCAGTACTTC CATQLAGQDEQYF
TRBJ1-2 TRBD1 . TRBV3-1/TRBV3-2 TGTGCCAGCAGCCACAAGGGGACAGGGCTTAGGTATGGCTACACCTTC CASSHKGTGLRYGYTF
TRBJ1-6 TRBD1 . TRBV18 TGTGCCAGCTCATCAGGACAGGGAAACGGTTCACCCCTCCACTTT CASSSGQGNGSPLHF
TRBJ1-6 . . TRBV27 TGTGCCAGCAGTTTCCGACAGCGGAGCTCCTATAATTCACCCCTCCACTTT CASSFRQRSSYNSPLHF
TRBJ1-5 . . TRBV9 TGTGCCAGCAGCGTAGGATCCAATAGCAATCAGCCCCAGCATTTT CASSVGSNSNQPQHF
TRBJ1-1 TRBD1 . TRBV20-1 TGCAGTGCTAGTACAGGGGCGTTGAGGTCTGAAGCTTTCTTT CSASTGALRSEAFF
TRBJ2-1 . . TRBV24-1 TGTGCCACCAGTGATATCGGGACTTGGAATGAGCAGTTCTTC CATSDIGTWNEQFF
TRBJ2-5 . . TRBV5-1 TGCGCCAGCAGCTTGGACCCGACAGCCGGGACCCAGTACTTC CASSLDPTAGTQYF
TRBJ1-1 TRBD1 . TRBV14 TGTGCCAGCAGCCAAGACAGGGGACAGCTGAACACTGAAGCTTTCTTT CASSQDRGQLNTEAFF
TRBJ2-6 . . TRBV5-6 TGTGCCAGCAGCTTGGTAGCAGGGAATGCCTTAGTCAACGTCCTGACTTTC CASSLVAGNALVNVLTF
TRBJ2-2 TRBD2 . TRBV3-1/TRBV3-2 TGTGCCAGCAGCCATCTAGCGGGAGGGATCGGGGAGCTGTTTTTT CASSHLAGGIGELFF
TRBJ1-5 . . TRBV30 TGTGCCTGGCGCGGGGGGGGGCAGGGTCAGCCCCAGCATTTT CAWRGGGQGQPQHF
TRBJ2-5 . . TRBV7-9 TGTGCCAGCAGCTCCCAGGGGGGAAAAGAGACCCAGTACTTC CASSSQGGKETQYF
TRBJ2-2 TRBD2 once TRBV4-1 TGCGCCAGCAGCCCTAAGGGGCCTAGCGGGAGGATGGACACCGGGGAGCTGTTTTTT CASSPKGPSGRMDTGELFF
TRBJ2-1 TRBD2 few TRBV2 TGTGCCAGCGTGGGACTAGCGGGAGTCCAGTTCTTC CASVGLAGVQFF
TRBJ2-3 TRBD2 once TRBV6-2/TRBV6-3 TGTGCCAGCAGTCAGGGACTAGCGGGAGGCTACACAGATACGCAGTATTTT CASSQGLAGGYTDTQYF
TRBJ1-1 . . TRBV9 TGTGCCAGCAGCGCCGGGACACATCCTTCGAACACTGAAGCTTTCTTT CASSAGTHPSNTEAFF
TRBJ1-6 TRBD1 . TRBV30 TGTGCCTGGACCATAGGGGGGACAGAAAATTCACCCCTCCACTTT CAWTIGGTENSPLHF
TRBJ2-1 . . TRBV7-9 TGTGCCAGCAGCTTATTCGGGAGTTCGAACAATGAGCAGTTCTTC CASSLFGSSNNEQFF
TRBJ1-2 . . TRBV3-1/TRBV3-2 TGTGCCAGCAGCCAAGCCGGAGCCTACACCTTC CASSQAGAYTF
TRBJ2-2 . . TRBV11-3 TGTGCCAGCAGCTTAGAATCCGGGTTTAGGACCGGGGAGCTGTTTTTT CASSLESGFRTGELFF
TRBJ1-4 . . TRBV27 TGTGCCAGCAGTTCTGGGCGTCCAACTAATGAAAAACTGTTTTTT CASSSGRPTNEKLFF
TRBJ2-1 . . TRBV28 TGTGCCACACTTACAAGCTACAATGAGCAGTTCTTC CATLTSYNEQFF
TRBJ2-3 . . TRBV11-2 TGTGCCAGCAGCTTAGGTGCGGGCCCTAGCACAGATACGCAGTATTTT CASSLGAGPSTDTQYF
TRBJ2-1 . . TRBV12-3/TRBV12-4 TGTGCCAGCAGTCAAGCCAATGAGCAGTTCTTC CASSQANEQFF
TRBJ1-2 . . TRBV6-5 TGTGCCAGCAGTTCCCCGACGGAAGGGAGCTACACCTTC CASSSPTEGSYTF
TRBJ2-7 . few TRBV4-2 TGTGCCAGCAGCCAAGATCGGCGAGGACTCTACGAGCAGTACTTC CASSQDRRGLYEQYF
TRBJ2-6 . . TRBV24-1 TGTGCCACCAGTGATGCCCGCTCTGGGGCCAACGTCCTGACTTTC CATSDARSGANVLTF
TRBJ2-1 . . TRBV5-4 TGTGCCAGCAGCTTGGAGGGGCTAGCGCCTAATGAGCAGTTCTTC CASSLEGLAPNEQFF
TRBJ1-6 TRBD1 . TRBV27 TGTGCCAGCAGCCCCGCCAGGGGGCTAGGGAATTCACCCCTCCACTTT CASSPARGLGNSPLHF
TRBJ2-5 . . TRBV5-4 TGTGCCAGCAGCTTGGTTCTCCAAGAGACCCAGTACTTC CASSLVLQETQYF
TRBJ2-3 . . TRBV6-5 TGTGCCAGCAGCGCAAAGAGGGATACGCAGTATTTT CASSAKRDTQYF
TRBJ1-1 TRBD1 . TRBV7-3 TGTGCCAGCAGCACGGGACAGATGAACACTGAAGCTTTCTTT CASSTGQMNTEAFF
TRBJ1-5 TRBD1 . TRBV6-4 TGTGCCAGCAGCCAAGAGGGGAGGACAGGGGGCATAATGAGCAATCAGCCCCAGCATTTT CASSQEGRTGGIMSNQPQHF
TRBJ2-3 . . TRBV2 TGTGCCAGCAGTGAAGATGCCTTACTCTCCACAGATACGCAGTATTTT CASSEDALLSTDTQYF
TRBJ2-6 . . TRBV29-1 TGCAGCGTTGCGACGATCTCTGGGGCCAACGTCCTGACTTTC CSVATISGANVLTF